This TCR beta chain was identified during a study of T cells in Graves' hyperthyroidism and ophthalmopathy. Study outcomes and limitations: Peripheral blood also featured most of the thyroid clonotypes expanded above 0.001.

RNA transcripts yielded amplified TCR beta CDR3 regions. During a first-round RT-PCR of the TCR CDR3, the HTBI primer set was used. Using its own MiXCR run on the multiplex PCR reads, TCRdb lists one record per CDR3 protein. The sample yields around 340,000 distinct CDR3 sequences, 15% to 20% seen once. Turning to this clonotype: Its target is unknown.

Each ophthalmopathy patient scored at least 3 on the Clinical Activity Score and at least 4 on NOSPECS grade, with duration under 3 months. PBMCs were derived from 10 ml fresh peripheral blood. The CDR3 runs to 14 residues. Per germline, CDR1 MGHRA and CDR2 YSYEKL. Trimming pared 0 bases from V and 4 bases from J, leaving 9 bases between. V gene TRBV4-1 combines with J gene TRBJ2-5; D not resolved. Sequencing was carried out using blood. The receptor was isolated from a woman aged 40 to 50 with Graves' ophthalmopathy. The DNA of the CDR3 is TGCGCCAGCAGCCAAGATTTAGTTTTAGAGACCCAGTACTTC. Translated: CASSQDLVLETQYF.